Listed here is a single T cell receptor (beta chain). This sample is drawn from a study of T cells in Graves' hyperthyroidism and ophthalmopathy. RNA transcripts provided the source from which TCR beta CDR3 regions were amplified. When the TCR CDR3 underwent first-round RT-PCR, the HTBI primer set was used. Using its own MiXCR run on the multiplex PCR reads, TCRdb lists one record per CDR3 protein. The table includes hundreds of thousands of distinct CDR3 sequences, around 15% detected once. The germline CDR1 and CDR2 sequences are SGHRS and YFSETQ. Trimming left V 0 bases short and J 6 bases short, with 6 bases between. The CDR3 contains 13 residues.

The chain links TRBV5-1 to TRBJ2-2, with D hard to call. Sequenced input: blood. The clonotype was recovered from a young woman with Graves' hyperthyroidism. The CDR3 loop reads CASSLALPGELFF. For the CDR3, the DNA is TGCGCCAGCAGCTTGGCTCTACCCGGGGAGCTGTTTTTT.